The subject of this entry is one T cell receptor (beta chain). Its antigen is currently unknown. Germline CDR1 SEHNR, CDR2 FQNEAQ (reference sequence). The CDR3 is 15 residues long. V shed 5 bases and J 3 bases; nucleotides not matched to a gene: 7. This sample is part of a study of graft-versus-host responses after intestinal transplantation. Here immunoSEQ multiplex PCR was the method, and the copy in TCRdb shows in-frame clones only, minus some. The sample lists some 88,000 clones; just over 90% were seen once. This clonotype originated in a human donor who received an intestinal transplant. The material was unstimulated CD8+ T cells sorted from spleen or lymph node cells, obtained before intestinal transplant. The V call is TRBV7-9, the J call TRBJ2-7; 10 bases line up with TRBD1. The CDR3 loop reads CASSPRQGALYEQYF. CDR3 DNA: TGTGCCAGCAGCCCCAGACAGGGGGCCCTCTACGAGCAGTACTTC.